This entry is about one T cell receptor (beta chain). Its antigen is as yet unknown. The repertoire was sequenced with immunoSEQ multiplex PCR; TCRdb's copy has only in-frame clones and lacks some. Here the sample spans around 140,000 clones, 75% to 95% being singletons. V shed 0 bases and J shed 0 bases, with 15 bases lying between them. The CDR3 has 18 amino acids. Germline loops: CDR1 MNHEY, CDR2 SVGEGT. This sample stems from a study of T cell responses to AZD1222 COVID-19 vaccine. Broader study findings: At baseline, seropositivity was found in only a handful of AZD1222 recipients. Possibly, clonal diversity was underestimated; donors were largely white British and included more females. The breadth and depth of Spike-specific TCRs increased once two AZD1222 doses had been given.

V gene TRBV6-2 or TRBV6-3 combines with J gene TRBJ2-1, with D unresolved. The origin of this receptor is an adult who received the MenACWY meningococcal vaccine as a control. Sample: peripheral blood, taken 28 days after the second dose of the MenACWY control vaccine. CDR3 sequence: CASSYSTTDLSSYNEQFF. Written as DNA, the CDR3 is TGTGCCAGCAGTTACTCTACCACCGACTTGAGCTCCTACAATGAGCAGTTCTTC.